This is a list of T cell receptor beta chains from one sample in a study of PD-1 blockade in classical Hodgkin lymphoma. The protocol was immunoSEQ multiplex PCR, while the TCRdb copy is restricted to in-frame clones and leaves out a portion. The sample yields approximately 160,000 clones, 78% seen once. Specimen: peripheral blood mononuclear cells (PBMCs), collected before the second cycle of nivolumab. All receptors come from a human donor with classical Hodgkin lymphoma. Both conserved end residues are part of each CDR3. The D gene is left open where the match is weak. Only some rows state a clone size, as once, few, many or a class for expanded clones.

NA	13	TRBV10-3	TRBJ2-2	NA	TGTGCCATCAACCTCACCCCGAGCGGGGAGCTGTTTTTT	CAINLTPSGELFF
NA	15	TRBV6-5	TRBJ1-4	NA	TGTGCCAGCAGCTCCTTTGGTGGACCTAATGAAAAACTGTTTTTT	CASSSFGGPNEKLFF
NA	15	TRBV29-1	TRBJ2-7	NA	TGCAGCGCGAAAAATAGCCACTCGAACTTATACGAGCAGTACTTC	CSAKNSHSNLYEQYF
NA	17	TRBV10-3	TRBJ1-1	NA	TGTGCCATCAGTGAGTCATTTCTCAGGGGCCTGAACACTGAAGCTTTCTTT	CAISESFLRGLNTEAFF
NA	15	TRBV6-5	TRBJ1-5	NA	TGTGCCAGCAGTTACCTTAGCTCAGGTTTACAGCCCCAGCATTTT	CASSYLSSGLQPQHF
NA	15	TRBV19	TRBJ1-4	NA	TGTGCCAGTAGTAAGGGGACCTGGGGAGATGAAAAACTGTTTTTT	CASSKGTWGDEKLFF
once	14	TRBV11-3	TRBJ1-5	NA	TGTGCCAGCAGCCCACTAAAAAGAAATCAGCCCCAGCATTTT	CASSPLKRNQPQHF
NA	18	TRBV18	TRBJ1-3	TRBD1	TGTGCCAGCTCGCCGGGACAGGGTCTTGTAAGCTCTGGAAACACCATATATTTT	CASSPGQGLVSSGNTIYF
NA	14	TRBV18	TRBJ2-7	NA	TGTGCCAGCTCAAAAGCAGGGGCAGCCTACGAGCAGTACTTC	CASSKAGAAYEQYF
once	15	TRBV5-1	TRBJ1-1	TRBD1	TGCGCCAGCAGCTTTTTGGGACAGGGTGGAGGTGAAGCTTTCTTT	CASSFLGQGGGEAFF
NA	16	TRBV28	TRBJ1-1	TRBD1	TGTGCCAGCAGTTCCCCGACAGGGAATGTTATCACTGAAGCTTTCTTT	CASSSPTGNVITEAFF
NA	15	TRBV5-4	TRBJ2-7	TRBD2	TGTGCCAGCAGCTTGGTCCTAGCGGGTACCTACGAGCAGTACTTC	CASSLVLAGTYEQYF
NA	15	TRBV9	TRBJ2-7	TRBD1	TGTGCCAGCAGCGTCACGGGACAGGGGGGCTACGAGCAGTACTTC	CASSVTGQGGYEQYF
few	15	TRBV7-9	TRBJ2-7	NA	TGTGCCAGCAGCTTCACGGCCGTCTTTCCCTACGAGCAGTACTTC	CASSFTAVFPYEQYF
NA	14	TRBV9	TRBJ1-1	NA	TGTGCCAGCAGCGTAGGGATCGCGAACACTGAAGCTTTCTTT	CASSVGIANTEAFF
NA	13	TRBV9	TRBJ1-1	TRBD1	TGTGCCAGCAGCGCCGACAGGGTCTCTGAAGCTTTCTTT	CASSADRVSEAFF
NA	16	TRBV18	TRBJ1-1	NA	TGTGCCAGCTCAATTATGTCAGGGGCCTTGAACACTGAAGCTTTCTTT	CASSIMSGALNTEAFF
NA	12	TRBV2	TRBJ1-5	NA	TGTGCCAGCAGTCAGGGGAGTCAGCCCCAGCATTTT	CASSQGSQPQHF
NA	15	TRBV7-9	TRBJ2-3	TRBD2	TGTGCCAGCAGCAATAGCGGGGGGGGCACAGATACGCAGTATTTT	CASSNSGGGTDTQYF
once	16	TRBV7-3	TRBJ2-3	NA	TGTGCCAGCAGCTTAAGGGGCAGGGATAGGGGCGTTACGCAGTATTTT	CASSLRGRDRGVTQYF
NA	15	TRBV9	TRBJ2-1	TRBD1	TGTGCCAGCAGCGTGGGACAGGGGGCCTACAATGAGCAGTTCTTC	CASSVGQGAYNEQFF
NA	15	TRBV7-2	TRBJ1-6	NA	TGTGCCAGCAGCTTAGAAGGGCTACGGAATTCACCCCTCCACTTT	CASSLEGLRNSPLHF
NA	13	TRBV18	TRBJ2-7	NA	TGTGCCAGCCGAAGGACGGCCGCCTACGAGCAGTACTTC	CASRRTAAYEQYF
NA	15	TRBV7-9	TRBJ2-3	TRBD2	TGTGCCAGCAGCTTGAGCGGGATTAGCACAGATACGCAGTATTTT	CASSLSGISTDTQYF
few	18	TRBV7-3	TRBJ2-3	TRBD2	TGTGCCAGCAGCTTATGGACTAGCGGACCCCAGGGGACAGATACGCAGTATTTT	CASSLWTSGPQGTDTQYF
once	15	TRBV6-5	TRBJ2-2	NA	TGTGCCAGCAGCCAGGGGGGGGCGGGCACCGGGGAGCTGTTTTTT	CASSQGGAGTGELFF
NA	10	TRBV20-1	TRBJ2-7	TRBD1	TGCAGTACAGGGGGATACGAGCAGTACTTC	CSTGGYEQYF
NA	16	TRBV4-1	TRBJ2-5	TRBD1	TGCGCCAGCAGCCTCGGACAGGGGGCGCTTCTAGAGACCCAGTACTTC	CASSLGQGALLETQYF
once	20	TRBV7-8	TRBJ2-2	TRBD2	TGTGCCAGCAGCTTAGTTTGGCTAGCGGGGGGGCCGGGATACACCGGGGAGCTGTTTTTT	CASSLVWLAGGPGYTGELFF
once	16	TRBV4-3	TRBJ2-1	TRBD2	TGCGCCAGCAGCCAAGAGGGGACTAGCGGGTACAATGAGCAGTTCTTC	CASSQEGTSGYNEQFF
NA	16	TRBV7-2	TRBJ1-2	NA	TGTGCCAGCAGCTTAGAGGGGGGGCCGGCTGGCTATGGCTACACCTTC	CASSLEGGPAGYGYTF
NA	16	TRBV19	TRBJ2-1	TRBD1	TGTGCCAGTAGTATGAGGGGGGACAGGGGATACAATGAGCAGTTCTTC	CASSMRGDRGYNEQFF
NA	16	TRBV7-8	TRBJ2-5	NA	TGTGCCAGCAGCCCACGGACAAGAATACGCCAAGAGACCCAGTACTTC	CASSPRTRIRQETQYF
NA	13	TRBV18	TRBJ1-5	NA	TGTGCCAGCTCACAGGGGGAAGATCAGCCCCAGCATTTT	CASSQGEDQPQHF
NA	15	TRBV4-3	TRBJ2-7	NA	TGCGCCAGCAGCCAAGATCTCATGGGGGGTAACGAGCAGTACTTC	CASSQDLMGGNEQYF
few	16	TRBV9	TRBJ1-6	NA	TGTGCCAGCAGCGTAGAGAGACAGTGGGGAAGCTCACCCCTCCACTTT	CASSVERQWGSSPLHF
NA	14	TRBV6-5	TRBJ1-3	NA	TGTGCCAGCAGCCCGTGGGAGGCTGGAAACACCATATATTTT	CASSPWEAGNTIYF
NA	13	TRBV6-5	TRBJ2-7	NA	TGTGCCAGCGGTAAGGGGCGTTCCTACGAGCAGTACTTC	CASGKGRSYEQYF
NA	16	TRBV5-1	TRBJ2-3	NA	TGCGCCAGCAGCTTGTCGGCAGGGAGGTTCACAGATACGCAGTATTTT	CASSLSAGRFTDTQYF
NA	14	TRBV18	TRBJ2-1	TRBD1	TGTGCCAGCTCACAGACAGGGGGCTTCAATGAGCAGTTCTTC	CASSQTGGFNEQFF
few	14	TRBV9	TRBJ1-5	NA	TGTGCCAGCAGCGCCAGGGGTGGCAATCAGCCCCAGCATTTT	CASSARGGNQPQHF
NA	14	TRBV19	TRBJ2-4	NA	TGTGCCAGTAGTGACCCCGGGACTAAAAACATTCAGTACTTC	CASSDPGTKNIQYF
NA	19	TRBV5-4	TRBJ2-2	TRBD2	TGTGCCAGCAGCTTGGGAGGGACTAGCGGGGGAACGAACACCGGGGAGCTGTTTTTT	CASSLGGTSGGTNTGELFF
NA	16	TRBV19	TRBJ1-2	NA	TGTGCCAGTAGTATACGGGGGCAGTTAGCGCACTATGGCTACACCTTC	CASSIRGQLAHYGYTF
NA	16	TRBV13	TRBJ2-2	TRBD1	TGTGCCAGCAGCTTAGAGGTCGGACAGGGAGCCGGGGAGCTGTTTTTT	CASSLEVGQGAGELFF
NA	17	TRBV5-4	TRBJ2-3	TRBD1	TGTGCCAGCACCGAGTCCTTTGTGGGACAGTCCTTTGAAACGCAGTATTTT	CASTESFVGQSFETQYF
NA	12	TRBV28	TRBJ2-1	NA	TGTGCCAGCAGTCTCCAGGGGGGTGAGCAGTTCTTC	CASSLQGGEQFF
NA	14	TRBV6-5	TRBJ2-2	TRBD1	TGTGCCAGCAGCCGACAGGGGGATCCCGGGGAGCTGTTTTTT	CASSRQGDPGELFF
NA	14	TRBV19	TRBJ2-1	NA	TGTGCCAGTAGTGGTGGGAGACTCTACAATGAGCAGTTCTTC	CASSGGRLYNEQFF
NA	15	TRBV11-1	TRBJ2-7	NA	TGTGCCAGCAGCCACCCCGTAGGGACCTCCTACGAGCAGTACTTC	CASSHPVGTSYEQYF
NA	15	TRBV25-1	TRBJ1-2	TRBD1	TGTGCCAGCAGTGAACGGACAGGGGGCGGCTATGGCTACACCTTC	CASSERTGGGYGYTF
few	13	TRBV7-8	TRBJ1-1	NA	TGTGCCAGCCGTGATCTGGGTGGCACTGAAGCTTTCTTT	CASRDLGGTEAFF
NA	14	TRBV7-2	TRBJ2-3	NA	TGTGCCAGCAGCTTAACTAGAAGCACAGATACGCAGTATTTT	CASSLTRSTDTQYF
NA	16	TRBV9	TRBJ2-1	TRBD2	TGTGCCAGCAGCGTAGCGGGGGGGAGCTCCTACAATGAGCAGTTCTTC	CASSVAGGSSYNEQFF
NA	15	TRBV18	TRBJ2-7	NA	TGTGCCAGCTCGTTTTCAGTACCCATATCCTACGAGCAGTACTTC	CASSFSVPISYEQYF
NA	14	TRBV7-9	TRBJ2-5	TRBD2	TGTGCCAGCAGCACGGGGGGGACGGGAGAGACCCAGTACTTC	CASSTGGTGETQYF
NA	11	TRBV7-2	TRBJ1-1	NA	TGTGCCAGCAGCAGAACCAGGGACGCTTTCTTT	CASSRTRDAFF